This T cell receptor beta chain comes out of a study of CD8 T cells in Susac syndrome. RNA, at roughly 0.45 to 1 ug, was reverse transcribed with random hexamers. Amplification of TCR beta CDR3 across 54 Vbeta and 13 Jbeta was performed with immunoSEQ multiplex PCR. TCRdb reprocessed the immunoSEQ multiplex PCR reads with MiXCR, giving one entry per CDR3 protein. The table has approximately 120,000 distinct CDR3 sequences, about 95% seen once. The CDR3 runs to 15 residues. Germline CDR1 is SGHNT and CDR2 is YYREEE (reference sequence). V shed 4 bases, J shed 4 bases, and the junction held 3 bases outside the gene matches. CD8+ and CD4+ T cells circulating in blood were sequenced for TCR beta. The individuals used as controls were healthy donors who had been matched for both age and sex. TEMRA cells were FACS-enriched, with CD8+ and CD4+ T cells isolated negatively.

The sequenced sample was CD4+ T cells from PBMCs. This chain connects TRBV5-4 to TRBJ2-3; TRBD2 aligns across 13 bases. The receptor was isolated from a human donor in good health. The CDR3 DNA reads as TGTGCCAGCAGCACTAGCGGGGGGGCACCAGATACGCAGTATTTT. Residues: CASSTSGGAPDTQYF.